The 15 T cell receptor beta chains in this list originate from one sample, sequenced in a study of early T cells in non-severe SARS-CoV-2 infection. A single record per CDR3 protein comes from TCRdb applying MiXCR to the 5' RACE reads. The repertoire holds around 26,000 distinct CDR3 sequences, with more than 3.5% as singletons. Sequencing was performed on whole blood. These receptors were collected from an adult who was a healthcare worker with PCR-confirmed SARS-CoV-2 infection or an uninfected control (not recorded which).

In its sample, this clonotype was seen many times. The CDR3 nucleotides are TGCAGCGTTGAAATGGACGGAGGCGGCTACACCTTC. Its protein is CSVEMDGGGYTF. The V gene is TRBV29-1, the J gene TRBJ1-2, with D unresolved. V was shortened by 2 bases and J by 8 bases, with 12 bases between the two germline ends. Germline V gene sequence: CDR1 SQVTM, CDR2 ANQGSEA. CDR3 length: 12 residues. The full variable domain, in which reference TRBV29-1 and TRBJ1-2 provide the parts outside the CDR3, is SAVISQKPSRDICQRGTSLTIQCQVDSQVTMMFWYRQQPGQSLTLIATANQGSEATYESGFVIDKFPISRPNLTFSTLTVSNMSPEDSSIYLCSVEMDGGGYTFGSGTRLTVV.

The chain joins TRBV12-3 or TRBV12-4 to TRBJ1-2, with D perhaps matching TRBD1 (5 bases). This CDR3 is 15 amino acids long. Trimming stripped 6 bases from V and 6 bases from J, with 20 bases between. This chain's CDR3 is CASSQGRDGTHGYTF. Here the CDR3 DNA reads TGTGCCAGCAGCCAGGGACGGGACGGGACCCATGGCTACACCTTC.

At least ten counts were recorded for this clonotype. The J gene is TRBJ2-1, the V gene TRBV20-1; TRBD1 matches at 7 bases. Losses at the gene ends were 0 bases for V and 7 bases for J; bases not matched to a gene: 12. Germline CDR1 reads DFQATT; CDR2 reads SNEGSKA (reference sequence). The CDR3 consists of 16 residues. The CDR3 region is CSARDQRAGGENEQFF. The CDR3 region has the DNA TGCAGTGCTAGAGATCAACGGGCAGGGGGAGAGAATGAGCAGTTCTTC.

Ten or more counts support this clonotype. The chain couples TRBV7-2 to TRBJ1-5; D is perhaps TRBD1 (5 bases). The CDR3 is made up of 14 amino acids. Looked up from germline, CDR1 is SGHTA and CDR2 is FQGNSA. V was shortened by 5 bases and J by 6 bases, with 14 bases between the two germline ends. As DNA, the CDR3 is TGTGCCAGCAGCCTAGGAGCAGGGTTTCAGCCCCAGCATTTT. Translating gives CASSLGAGFQPQHF.

This clonotype was found many times. This chain uses TRBV5-4 with TRBJ2-2; 7 nucleotides agree with TRBD2. The germline gives CDR1 SGHNT, CDR2 YYREEE (reference sequence). The CDR3 consists of 15 residues. V lost 4 bases and J lost 4; bases outside the gene matches: 7. CDR3 bases: TGTGCCAGCAGCCGTGGAGCGGGGACCACCGGGGAGCTGTTTTTT. It is translated as CASSRGAGTTGELFF.

This clonotype occurred a few times. CDR3 amino acids: CASSLLMGGVDSPLHF. For the CDR3, the DNA is TGTGCCAGCAGCTTACTAATGGGGGGCGTTGATTCACCCCTCCACTTT. The rearrangement joins TRBV7-6 to TRBJ1-6; possibly TRBD1 for D (6 bases). CDR3 length: 16 amino acids. The V gene lost 2 bases and the J gene lost 8 bases, with 16 bases spanning the gap. CDR1 is SGHVS, CDR2 FNYEAQ, per germline.

In its sample, this clonotype was seen many times. The chain employs TRBV7-8 and TRBJ1-5; D ambiguous. Germline V CDR1 and CDR2: SGHVS, FQNEAQ. V dropped 0 bases and J dropped 2 bases, with 11 bases sitting between them. The CDR3 is 16 amino acids. CDR3 region: CASSLAGGTGNQPQHF. The CDR3 DNA reads TGTGCCAGCAGCTTAGCAGGCGGCACGGGCAATCAGCCCCAGCATTTT.

A few counts support this clonotype. J is TRBJ2-1 and V is TRBV19, with TRBD2 identical over 7 bases. Germline CDR1 LNHDA, CDR2 SQIVND (reference sequence). V lost 9 bases to trimming and J lost 5 bases; unmatched junction nucleotides: 7. This CDR3 is 13 amino acids long. Here the CDR3 DNA reads TGTGCCAGCCGAGATACTAGCGACAATGAGCAGTTCTTC. This translates into CASRDTSDNEQFF.

This clonotype was counted ten times or more. The chain uses TRBV12-3 or TRBV12-4 and TRBJ2-7, with D uncertain. The CDR3 runs 14 residues. Trimming pared 0 bases from V and 0 bases from J, leaving 6 bases between. For the CDR3, the DNA is TGTGCCAGCAGTTTAGCGAAAAGCTCCTACGAGCAGTACTTC. Translation gives CASSLAKSSYEQYF.

This clonotype was detected many times. The gene calls are TRBV29-1 and TRBJ2-1; no reliable D call. Per the germline V gene, CDR1 is SQVTM and CDR2 is ANQGSEA. The CDR3 is made up of 11 amino acids. V was cut by 7 bases and J by 7 bases, with 11 bases left in between. The CDR3, as DNA: TGCAGCGCGGGTGCGTGGAATGAGCAGTTCTTC. Translated: CSAGAWNEQFF.

This clonotype was counted at least ten times. This chain joins TRBV5-1 and TRBJ2-1, with a weak D call TRBD2 (5 bases). Germline V CDR1 and CDR2: SGHRS, YFSETQ. Trimming stripped 4 bases from V and 0 bases from J, with 11 bases between. This CDR3 is built from 15 residues. In DNA, the CDR3 is TGCGCCAGCAGCAACTCTAGCCCCTCCTACAATGAGCAGTTCTTC. Translation: CASSNSSPSYNEQFF.

This clonotype was counted many times. The chain couples TRBV19 to TRBJ2-2; 8 bases align to TRBD2. Germline V gene sequence: CDR1 LNHDA, CDR2 SQIVND (reference sequence). This CDR3 is built from 14 residues. The junction had 9 bases not matched to a gene; V was cut back by 10 bases and J by 5 bases. CDR3 sequence reads: CATQTPSGTGELFF. CDR3 DNA sequence: TGTGCCACCCAAACACCTAGCGGGACCGGGGAGCTGTTTTTT.

The V gene is TRBV1, the J gene TRBJ1-4. TRBV1 is a pseudogene segment. This CDR3 spans 9 amino acids. CDR3 protein: CTSSPGPLF. In DNA form, the CDR3 reads TGCACCAGCAGCCCCGGACCCCTTTTT.

This clonotype was counted at least ten times. The chain is built from TRBV7-3 and TRBJ2-1; D unresolved. V was pared by 5 bases and J by 5 bases, with 16 bases between. Per germline, CDR1 SGHTA and CDR2 FQGTGA. CDR3 length: 15 amino acids. The chain's CDR3 is CASSPDLPANNEQFF. The CDR3 DNA reads as TGTGCCAGCAGCCCGGATCTCCCCGCTAACAATGAGCAGTTCTTC.

The chain has TRBV6-6 and TRBJ2-7; 8 nucleotides align to TRBD2. The CDR3 is made up of 15 amino acids. Germline CDR1 MNHNY, CDR2 SVGAGI (reference sequence). V lost 6 bases to trimming and J lost 4 bases; unmatched junction nucleotides: 11. The chain's CDR3 is CASSRRVAGTYEQYF. The CDR3 coding sequence is TGTGCCAGCAGCCGACGAGTAGCGGGAACGTACGAGCAGTACTTC.